These 3 T cell receptor beta chains were all obtained from the same sample, sequenced in a study of shared clonotypes between healthy human individuals. Using immunoSEQ multiplex PCR, the repertoire was profiled, and TCRdb retains in-frame clones only, with some absent. The sample has roughly 2 million clones; nearly 97% are singletons. Sequencing was performed on naive CD4+ T cells sorted from blood. Indicated subset: CD45RA+ positively selected. The receptors were sampled from a man between 18 and 35 years old in good health.

The J gene is TRBJ2-5, the V gene TRBV5-1; the match to TRBD2 covers 13 bases. V trimming: 5 bases; J trimming: 4 bases; junction bases outside the gene matches: 5. The germline V gene encodes CDR1 SGHRS and CDR2 YFSETQ. The CDR3 has 15 amino acids. The CDR3 protein is CASRTSGGLGETQYF. The CDR3, as DNA: TGCGCCAGCAGGACTAGCGGGGGGCTAGGAGAGACCCAGTACTTC. Full variable domain (missing parts from reference TRBV5-1 and TRBJ2-5): KAGVTQTPRYLIKTRGQQVTLSCSPISGHRSVSWYQQTPGQGLQFLFEYFSETQRNKGNFPGRFSGRQFSNSRSEMNVSTLELGDSALYLCASRTSGGLGETQYFGPGTRLLVL.

The chain carries TRBV7-2 and TRBJ1-2; 7 nucleotides match TRBD1. V was pared by 5 bases and J by 4 bases, with 4 bases of the junction left unmatched. The length of the CDR3 is 13 residues. The germline CDR1 and CDR2 sequences are SGHTA and FQGNSA. The CDR3 reads CASSRTGSYGYTF. The CDR3 coding sequence is TGTGCCAGCAGCCGGACAGGATCCTATGGCTACACCTTC.

For this clone: The same CDR3 is also encoded by other DNA sequences in this sample. The rearrangement uses TRBV15 and TRBJ2-7; perhaps TRBD1 as D (5 bases). The CDR3 sequence is 14 residues long. Looked up from germline, CDR1 is LNHNV and CDR2 is YYDKDF (reference sequence). V lost 0 bases, J lost 2 bases, and 8 bases lay in between. The CDR3 region is CATSRDRGPYEQYF. The CDR3 DNA is TGTGCCACCAGCAGAGATAGGGGTCCCTACGAGCAGTACTTC.